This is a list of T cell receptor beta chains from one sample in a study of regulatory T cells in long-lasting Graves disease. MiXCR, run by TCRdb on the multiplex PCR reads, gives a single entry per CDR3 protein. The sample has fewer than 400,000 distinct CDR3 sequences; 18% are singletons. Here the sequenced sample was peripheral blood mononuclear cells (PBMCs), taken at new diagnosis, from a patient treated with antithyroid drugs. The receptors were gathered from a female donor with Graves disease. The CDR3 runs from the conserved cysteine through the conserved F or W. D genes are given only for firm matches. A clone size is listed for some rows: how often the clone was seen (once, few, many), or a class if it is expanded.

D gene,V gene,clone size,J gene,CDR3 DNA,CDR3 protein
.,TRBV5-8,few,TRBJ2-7,TGTGCCAGCACCCTCGGTGCCCCGTTGACTCCCGAGCAGTACTTC,CASTLGAPLTPEQYF
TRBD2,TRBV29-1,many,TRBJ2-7,TGCAGCGTTGAAGTTTTAGCGGGAGGACTCTACGAGCAGTACTTC,CSVEVLAGGLYEQYF
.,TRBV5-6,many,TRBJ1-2,TGTGCCAGCAGCTTGGTGACAGGCGGCGGCTACACCTTC,CASSLVTGGGYTF
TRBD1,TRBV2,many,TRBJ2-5,TGTGCCAGCAGACAGGGGACCGGGGAGACCCAGTACTTC,CASRQGTGETQYF
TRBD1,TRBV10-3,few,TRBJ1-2,TGTGCCATCAGTGGGTCGACAGGGAACTATGGCTACACCTTC,CAISGSTGNYGYTF
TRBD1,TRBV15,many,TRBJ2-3,TGTGCCACCAGCAGCGCCGGGACAGGGGACGGAGGTACGCAGTATTTT,CATSSAGTGDGGTQYF
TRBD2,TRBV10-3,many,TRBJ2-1,TGTGCCATCAGTGAGGAATCTAGCGGGGGTTACAATGAGCAGTTCTTC,CAISEESSGGYNEQFF
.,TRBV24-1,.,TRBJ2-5,TGTGCCACCAGTGATTTTAGGCATCTAACCCAAGAGACCCAGTACTTC,CATSDFRHLTQETQYF
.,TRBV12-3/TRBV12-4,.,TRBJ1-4,TGTGCCAGCAGTTCAGACAGGCAGGGTGGAAAACTGTTTTTT,CASSSDRQGGKLFF
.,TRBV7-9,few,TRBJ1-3,TGTGCCGTCCAGCGCCGGGCGATCTCTGGAAACACCATATATTTT,CAVQRRAISGNTIYF
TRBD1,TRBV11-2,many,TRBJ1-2,TGTGCCAGCAGCCCGGGGACAGGGGGAGCGAATGGCTACACCTTC,CASSPGTGGANGYTF
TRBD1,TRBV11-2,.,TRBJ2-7,TGTGCCAGCAGCTTATATGGGGACAGGGGGCTCGAGCAGTACTTC,CASSLYGDRGLEQYF
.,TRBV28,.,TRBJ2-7,TGTGCCAGCAGCCGCCTGGGTGGCCACTACGAGCAGTACTTC,CASSRLGGHYEQYF
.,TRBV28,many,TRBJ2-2,TGTGCCAGCAGCCCCTGGCAGGGCGGCGGGGAGCTGTTTTTT,CASSPWQGGGELFF
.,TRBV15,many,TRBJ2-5,TGTGCCACCAGCAGCCCCAGCGACCAAGAGACCCAGTACTTC,CATSSPSDQETQYF
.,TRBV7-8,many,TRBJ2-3,TGTGCCAGCAGCCAGACCCGAAGCACAGATACGCAGTATTTT,CASSQTRSTDTQYF
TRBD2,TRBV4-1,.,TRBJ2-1,TGCGCCAGCAGCCAGGTCAGCGGGAACCGCGAGCAGTTCTTC,CASSQVSGNREQFF
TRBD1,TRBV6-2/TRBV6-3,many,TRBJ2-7,TGTGCCAGCAGTGATTGGACAGGGGGGACCGAGCAGTACTTC,CASSDWTGGTEQYF
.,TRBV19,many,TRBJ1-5,TGTGCCAGTGGACGTCCCGGGGCCGGCGGGTATAGCAATCAGCCCCAGCATTTT,CASGRPGAGGYSNQPQHF
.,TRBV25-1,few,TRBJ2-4,TGTGCCAGCAGTAGTCTGGACATTCAGTACTTC,CASSSLDIQYF